This TCR beta chain was identified during a study of PD-L1 blockade in urothelial cancer. Study context: Male sex and bladder-origin urothelial cancer were recorded for twenty-five of 29 patients. Blood underwent analysis 3 weeks (second dose) and 6 weeks after treatment began.

The time point was: pretreatment peripheral blood. The number of samples from each patient was between 1 and 8, taken pretreatment and on-treatment. A spike-in of synthetic TCR analog templates was added to each PCR. This table comes from immunoSEQ multiplex PCR, and its TCRdb copy is limited to in-frame clones, with some not included. This table holds 85,000 to 90,000 clones, about 85% found once. CDR3 length: 15 amino acids. V lost 4 bases to trimming and J lost 6 bases, with 15 bases between them. Germline CDR1 and CDR2: SNHLY and FYNNEI. V gene TRBV2 combines with J gene TRBJ1-4, with D possibly matching TRBD1 (6 bases). Sequences were derived from PBMCs, sampled around atezolizumab (anti-PD-L1) treatment. The receptor comes from a man between 60 and 70 years old with urothelial cancer. The CDR3 nucleotides read TGTGCCAGCAGTGCACGAGGGGGAAAGGATGAAAAACTGTTTTTT. It specifies CASSARGGKDEKLFF.